Listed below are T cell receptor beta chains from one sample, sequenced in a study of blood T cell repertoires in COVID-19. Repertoires were generated with immunoSEQ multiplex PCR, while TCRdb's copy carries only in-frame clones and drops some. The sample holds approximately 180,000 clones, roughly 80% seen once. The sample taken for sequencing was PBMCs or T cells enriched from blood (not recorded which). Receptor source: a woman aged 55-70 years with acute COVID-19. Each CDR3 is given with its conserved first and last residue. The D gene is left open where the match is weak. Clone sizes are given selectively: once, few, many, or a class where the clone is expanded.

d_call j_call v_call clone_size cdr3_nt cdr3_aa
NA TRBJ2-5 TRBV30 NA TGTGCCTGGAGTGAGAGGGTAACGGGGGAGACCCAGTACTTC CAWSERVTGETQYF
NA TRBJ1-1 TRBV7-9 NA TGTGCCAGCAGCCGACAGGTAAAAGAAGCTTTCTTT CASSRQVKEAFF
TRBD1 TRBJ2-1 TRBV4-2 NA TGTGCCAGCAGCCAGCGACAGGGGTCTCTCTACAATGAGCAGTTCTTC CASSQRQGSLYNEQFF
NA TRBJ1-2 TRBV4-1 NA TGCGCCAGCACCCAAGACGGGACTCCCCTCTATGGCTACACCTTC CASTQDGTPLYGYTF
TRBD2 TRBJ2-3 TRBV18 NA TGTGCCAGCTCACCACGATCCCGGGAGGCAGATACGCAGTATTTT CASSPRSREADTQYF
NA TRBJ1-1 TRBV4-1 many TGCGCCAGCAGCCGAACAGGGTTTCGGACTGAAGCTTTCTTT CASSRTGFRTEAFF
NA TRBJ1-6 TRBV6-2/TRBV6-3 NA TGTGCCAGCAGTTCCTTAAATTCGGATTCACCCCTCCACTTT CASSSLNSDSPLHF
TRBD1 TRBJ2-4 TRBV6-2/TRBV6-3 NA TGTGCCAGCAGCCGAGAGCTGACAGGGCTACTAGCCAAAAACATTCAGTACTTC CASSRELTGLLAKNIQYF
NA TRBJ1-5 TRBV5-4 NA TGTGCCAGCAGCTTTGGAGGAAATAGCAATCAGCCCCAGCATTTT CASSFGGNSNQPQHF
NA TRBJ1-1 TRBV19 NA TGTGCCAGTAGTATCGGGTGGCAGACTCATGAAGCTTTCTTT CASSIGWQTHEAFF
TRBD2 TRBJ2-5 TRBV20-1 NA TGCAGTGCTAGTCAGGCTAGCGGGAAACATGGGGAGACCCAGTACTTC CSASQASGKHGETQYF
NA TRBJ2-1 TRBV7-8 NA TGTGCCAGCAGCCCTATCACGCTAGCCTATGGCAATGAGCAGTTCTTC CASSPITLAYGNEQFF
NA TRBJ2-1 TRBV29-1 NA TGCAGCGTTGGGACAGTCAGCTCCTACAATGAGCAGTTCTTC CSVGTVSSYNEQFF
NA TRBJ1-1 TRBV10-3 NA TGTGCCATCAGTGGGACACAGAACACTGAAGCTTTCTTT CAISGTQNTEAFF
NA TRBJ1-2 TRBV6-2/TRBV6-3 few TGTGCCAGCAGTCCGGCGGGGGCGAACTATGGCTACACCTTC CASSPAGANYGYTF
NA TRBJ1-3 TRBV30 NA TGTGCCTGGAATGGACAGTTCTCTGGAAACACCATATATTTT CAWNGQFSGNTIYF
NA TRBJ2-5 TRBV20-1 once TGCAGTGCTAGTTCAGCGGGTGGGGTAGAGACCCAGTACTTC CSASSAGGVETQYF
TRBD1 TRBJ1-1 TRBV6-6 NA TGTGCCAGCACCGACCTACAGGGGGCATGGACTGAAGCTTTCTTT CASTDLQGAWTEAFF
TRBD1 TRBJ2-3 TRBV18 NA TGTGCCAGCTCACCATTCCAACCGGGACAGGGGATACGCAGGGGGCCAGATACGCAGTATTTT CASSPFQPGQGIRRGPDTQYF
NA TRBJ1-1 TRBV5-1 NA TGCGCCAGCAGCTTGGCCGGCAGAGGAGAGACTGAAGCTTTCTTT CASSLAGRGETEAFF
NA TRBJ1-5 TRBV12-3/TRBV12-4 NA TGTGCCAGCAGTCTCGAAAGAGGACAGCCCCAGCATTTT CASSLERGQPQHF
NA TRBJ1-1 TRBV28 few TGTGCCAGCAGTTTACCCTCCGGGTACACTGAAGCTTTCTTT CASSLPSGYTEAFF
NA TRBJ1-1 TRBV10-3 NA TGTGCCATCAGGCAGGGAGGGACTGAAGCTTTCTTT CAIRQGGTEAFF
NA TRBJ1-2 TRBV12-3/TRBV12-4 NA TGTGCCAGCAGTCCCCGTCTGGGCGGCTACACCTTC CASSPRLGGYTF
NA TRBJ1-5 TRBV3-1/TRBV3-2 NA TGTGCCAGCAGCCAGGGGGCTCAGCCCCAGCATTTT CASSQGAQPQHF
TRBD1 TRBJ2-1 TRBV4-1 NA TGCGCCAGCAGCCTAACCAGAGAACAGGGGCTCAATGAGCAGTTCTTC CASSLTREQGLNEQFF
NA TRBJ1-1 TRBV3-1/TRBV3-2 NA TGTGCCAGCAGCCAAGTCCAGGGAAACACTGAAGCTTTCTTT CASSQVQGNTEAFF
NA TRBJ1-6 TRBV19 NA TGTGCCAGTAGTCTCACCCTGGGTGGCAGGGAAAGTTCACCCCTCCACTTT CASSLTLGGRESSPLHF
TRBD2 TRBJ2-5 TRBV2 NA TGTGCCAGCAGTGAGACGCCCGGGACTAGCGGGAGTTCCCTAGAGACCCAGTACTTC CASSETPGTSGSSLETQYF
TRBD1 TRBJ1-4 TRBV6-5 NA TGTGCCAGCAGTTGGGGACAGCATAATGAAAAACTGTTTTTT CASSWGQHNEKLFF
NA TRBJ1-3 TRBV2 NA TGTGCCAGCAGGACGGGGGGTTCTGGAAACACCATATATTTT CASRTGGSGNTIYF
NA TRBJ1-2 TRBV27 NA TGTGCCAGCAGTCATACAGTCGGCCCCCTCTATGGCTACACCTTC CASSHTVGPLYGYTF
TRBD1 TRBJ1-5 TRBV19 NA TGTGCCAGTGGGGGACAGGGAGCCAATCAGCCCCAGCATTTT CASGGQGANQPQHF
TRBD1 TRBJ2-5 TRBV12-3/TRBV12-4 NA TGTGCCAGCAATGGACAGGGTCAAGAGACCCAGTACTTC CASNGQGQETQYF
NA TRBJ1-2 TRBV6-6 NA TGTGCCAGCAGTTACTCCGGGGGGCAGGGCTACACCTTC CASSYSGGQGYTF
TRBD2 TRBJ2-2 TRBV27 NA TGTGCCAGCCGGGGGGGTTTACGCACCGGGGAGCTGTTTTTT CASRGGLRTGELFF
NA TRBJ2-1 TRBV5-6 NA TGTGCCAGCAGCTTGGGGCTAGGTTACAATGAGCAGTTCTTC CASSLGLGYNEQFF
TRBD1 TRBJ1-2 TRBV28 NA TGTGCCAGCACCCTCTTTACAGGGGGCGGCTACACCTTC CASTLFTGGGYTF
TRBD1 TRBJ1-2 TRBV5-4 NA TGTGCCAGCAGCGGGGCTACTACAGGGGGGGCCAATGGCTACACCTTC CASSGATTGGANGYTF
TRBD1 TRBJ1-2 TRBV19 NA TGTGCCAGCAATTATAAACAGGGGGCCTCAAATGGCTACACCTTC CASNYKQGASNGYTF
TRBD1 TRBJ2-7 TRBV6-5 NA TGTGCCAGCAGTTACTCCGGGACAGGGGACTACGAGCAGTACTTC CASSYSGTGDYEQYF
TRBD1 TRBJ2-2 TRBV5-1 few TGCGCCAGCAGCTTGAGGACAGGGAACACCGGGGAGCTGTTTTTT CASSLRTGNTGELFF
TRBD1 TRBJ1-5 TRBV5-3 NA TGTGCCAGAAGCTTGGAATTAGACAGGGTGCAGGACGTTCAGCCCCAGCATTTT CARSLELDRVQDVQPQHF
NA TRBJ1-2 TRBV11-2 NA TGTGCCAGCAGCCCAAACAGGGTCTATGGCTACACCTTC CASSPNRVYGYTF
TRBD1 TRBJ1-5 TRBV6-5 NA TGTGCCAGCAGCGAGGACAGGGACTTAGGACAGCCCCAGCATTTT CASSEDRDLGQPQHF